This is a list of T cell receptor beta chains from one sample in a study of response to subunit inactivated influenza vaccine. TCRdb reprocessed the RT-PCR reads with MiXCR, giving one entry per CDR3 protein. The sample has fewer than 600,000 distinct CDR3 sequences, around 7.9% seen once. Sequenced here: PBMCs from blood, sampled around 2 years after vaccination. The receptors were gathered from a man between 50 and 69 years old who received an inactivated influenza vaccine. The CDR3 runs from the conserved cysteine through the conserved F or W.

cdr3_aa v_call
CASSPTTSSYNEQFF TRBV5-1
CASSQGVNSDTQYF TRBV3-1
CASSIGTSGRLAEQYF TRBV7-2
CAISLKDRVTEQYF TRBV10-3
CASSSTGVGRYEQYF TRBV7-2
CASSPLFGGDEQFF TRBV18
CAISEWANYEQYF TRBV10-3
CASSQREREKLFF TRBV7-2
CASSSGQGSNEQFF TRBV5-1
CSAPSTGDPPFGGYTF TRBV20-1
CASSQDNPRTGELFF TRBV4-3
CASSRYGRSEETQYF TRBV6-1
CATSLAGTDTQYF TRBV15
CASSPGQGTPQSEQYF TRBV5-5
CASSQESTVNFGELFF TRBV4-3
CASSGGLAGGNTYNEQFF TRBV5-1
CASSEAYNTGDLAKNIQYF TRBV2
CASSVEGSAPSYEQYF TRBV9
CASIPVQGLGIVYGYTF TRBV21-1
CASSGGWGGTDTQYF TRBV7-2
CASSLAGTGYEQYF TRBV7-2
CASSRDDRANEKLFF TRBV7-2
CASSQVPHTGELFF TRBV4-3
CSASWGSRTEAFF TRBV20-1
CASSQDVHFSYNEQFF TRBV4-2
CSAAPGRIDTQYF TRBV20-1
CASSRGGGLGNEKLFF TRBV5-6
CASNPGTGYGYTF TRBV12-3/TRBV12-4
CASSKTGVYEQYF TRBV5-5
CSAPGAGGGNEQFF TRBV20-1
CASSPLSRLETQYF TRBV12-3/TRBV12-4
CASRQGYDSNQPQHF TRBV6-2/TRBV6-3
CSARGLGLENTGELFF TRBV20-1